The 18 T cell receptor beta chains presented below share a single source sample, sequenced in a study of T-cell memory formation after mild COVID-19. TCRdb reprocessed the 5' RACE reads with MiXCR, giving one entry per CDR3 protein. In the table there are some 320,000 distinct CDR3 sequences, approximately 16% of which are singletons. Sequenced material: PBMCs or a T cell subset sorted from them (not recorded which). The source of these receptors is a man aged 18 to 29 who had mild COVID-19 (a few samples of this study predate the infection). Cell type and time point are not known.

This chain joins TRBV29-1 and TRBJ2-7; 9 nucleotides match TRBD1. Germline CDR1 SQVTM, CDR2 ANQGSEA. The ends lost 4 bases at V and 6 bases at J; junction bases unmatched: 7. The CDR3 loop spans 13 amino acids. CDR3 sequence reads: CSVVGTGFSEQYF. The CDR3 DNA follows: TGCAGCGTTGTAGGGACAGGGTTCTCCGAGCAGTACTTC.

This clonotype has a handful of counts. V and J are TRBV7-6 and TRBJ2-1; TRBD2 is a possible D gene (6 bases). The CDR3 is 11 residues long. From germline, CDR1 is SGHVS and CDR2 FNYEAQ. The ends were cut back, 5 bases at V and 10 bases at J, with 9 bases in the middle. The CDR3 loop reads CASSRGAEQFF. CDR3 in DNA: TGTGCCAGCAGCCGCGGGGCAGAGCAGTTCTTC.

The table lists this clonotype with many counts. The rearrangement links TRBV6-6 to TRBJ2-5, with 8 bases fitting TRBD1. The junction had 8 bases not matched to a gene; V was cut back by 9 bases and J by 5 bases. CDR1 and CDR2 (germline): MNHNY, SVGAGI (reference sequence). This CDR3 contains 13 residues. The CDR3 protein is CASTQGALETQYF. CDR3 DNA sequence: TGTGCCAGTACCCAGGGGGCGCTTGAGACCCAGTACTTC.

V is TRBV4-2 and J is TRBJ2-4; tentatively, D is TRBD1 or TRBD2 (5 bases each). Trimming stripped 1 base from V and 8 bases from J, with 12 bases between. Germline V gives CDR1 LGHNA, CDR2 YNFKEQ. The length of the CDR3 is 14 residues. CDR3 nucleotide sequence: TGTGCCAGCAGCCAAGGAGGGGTTACGGACATTCAGTACTTC. The encoded protein is CASSQGGVTDIQYF.

The V call is TRBV5-1, the J call TRBJ2-1; 11 nucleotides match TRBD2. The V segment lost 4 bases and the J segment 5 bases; nucleotides outside the gene matches: 5. There are 15 residues in the CDR3. Germline CDR1 SGHRS, CDR2 YFSETQ. In DNA form, the CDR3 reads TGCGCCAGCAGCCGACTAGCGGGGTCCCACAATGAGCAGTTCTTC. Encoded protein: CASSRLAGSHNEQFF.

Only a few counts were recorded for this clonotype. The CDR3 is CASSFGTLQETQYF. The DNA for the CDR3 is TGCGCCAGCAGCTTCGGGACACTCCAAGAGACCCAGTACTTC. This chain links TRBV5-1 with TRBJ2-5; D is perhaps TRBD1 (6 bases). The length of the CDR3 is 14 residues. V gave up 2 bases and J gave up 1 base, with 9 bases separating them. Germline V gene data show CDR1 as SGHRS and CDR2 as YFSETQ.

The rearrangement links TRBV15 to TRBJ2-3, with 8 bases lining up with TRBD2. Germline V gene sequence: CDR1 LNHNV, CDR2 YYDKDF (reference sequence). V shed 3 bases, J shed 1 base, and the junction held 3 bases outside the gene matches. The CDR3 has 15 residues. The DNA of the CDR3 is TGTGCCACCAGCAGGACTAGCGTCGGCACAGATACGCAGTATTTT. Its protein product is CATSRTSVGTDTQYF.

The chain employs TRBV19 and TRBJ1-5, with D possibly being TRBD1 (5 bases). Trimming stripped 2 bases from V and 3 bases from J, with 17 bases between. This CDR3 region has 17 residues. Germline CDR1 and CDR2: LNHDA and SQIVND (reference sequence). The CDR3 region has the DNA TGTGCCAGTAGTATACCCGCAGGGCAGGGTAACAATCAGCCCCAGCATTTT. Translation gives CASSIPAGQGNNQPQHF.

The gene calls are TRBV5-1 and TRBJ2-3, with no clear D. CDR3 length equals 14 residues. V was clipped by 1 base and J by 3 bases, with 9 bases between them. CDR1 is SGHRS, CDR2 YFSETQ, per germline. The CDR3, as DNA: TGCGCCAGCAGCTTGACGGAGAGAACAGATACGCAGTATTTT. Translated: CASSLTERTDTQYF.

This clonotype has ten or more counts. The gene calls are TRBV5-5 and TRBJ2-4; D call uncertain. The germline V and J ends were trimmed by 1 base and 5 bases, with 10 bases remaining between them. Germline V lookup: CDR1 SGHKS, CDR2 YYEKEE (reference sequence). This CDR3 is 14 amino acids long. CDR3 sequence: CASSLFLQQNIQYF. CDR3 bases: TGTGCCAGCAGCTTGTTTTTACAGCAAAACATTCAGTACTTC.

J is TRBJ2-7 and V is TRBV5-1, with D maybe TRBD2 (7 bases). CDR1 and CDR2 (germline): SGHRS, YFSETQ. This CDR3 contains 14 residues. Trimming left V 3 bases short and J 6 bases short, with 16 bases between. CDR3 coding DNA: TGCGCCAGCAGCTGGGGGGGCGTCGGCGCCGAGCAGTACTTC. Protein sequence: CASSWGGVGAEQYF.

The V gene is TRBV7-6, the J gene TRBJ1-3, with D unresolved. Germline V CDR1 and CDR2: SGHVS, FNYEAQ. The CDR3 is made up of 16 amino acids. Trimming removed 1 base from V and 1 base from J, with 11 bases in between. CDR3 sequence (DNA): TGTGCCAGCAGCTTAGTGGCAGCCGATTCTGGAAACACCATATATTTT. This encodes CASSLVAADSGNTIYF.

This CDR3 is CATSFTRGGTDTQYF. The CDR3 DNA follows: TGTGCCACCAGTTTCACGCGGGGGGGCACAGATACGCAGTATTTT. V and J are TRBV24-1 and TRBJ2-3; 8 bases are shared with TRBD2. The V segment lost 6 bases and the J segment 1 base; nucleotides outside the gene matches: 5. The CDR3 is 15 amino acids. From germline, CDR1 is KGHDR and CDR2 SFDVKD.

This clonotype was counted only a few times. This sequence joins TRBV6-5 and TRBJ1-5; a weak D match, TRBD1 (6 bases). The V and J ends lost 0 bases and 4 bases respectively, with 10 bases between them. The CDR3 is 15 amino acids. Germline CDR1 MNHEY, CDR2 SVGAGI. CDR3 in amino acids: CASSYSTGTNQPQHF. The CDR3 nucleotides read TGTGCCAGCAGTTACTCGACAGGAACTAATCAGCCCCAGCATTTT.

The chain recombines TRBV6-5 with TRBJ2-7, with TRBD1 matching 7 bases. CDR1 is MNHEY and CDR2 is SVGAGI in the germline V gene. There are 15 residues in the CDR3. The junction had 7 bases not matched to a gene; V was cut back by 4 bases and J by 1 base. DNA for the CDR3: TGTGCCAGCAGTTCCCGACAGGGTCCTTCCTACGAGCAGTACGTC. Protein product: CASSSRQGPSYEQYV.

In this sample, this clonotype turned up a few times. V usage is TRBV6-6 and J usage is TRBJ1-1, with TRBD1 as a possible D gene (5 bases). Germline V gives CDR1 MNHNY, CDR2 SVGAGI (reference sequence). The V end was cut by 7 bases, the J end by 4 bases, with 22 bases between. There are 16 residues in the CDR3. CDR3 loop: CASTPPRQGAGTEAFF. CDR3 bases: TGTGCCAGCACTCCCCCCCGGCAGGGCGCGGGCACTGAAGCTTTCTTT.

This clonotype has only a few counts. The chain uses TRBV4-1 and TRBJ2-2; perhaps TRBD1 as D (6 bases). V gave up 8 bases and J gave up 6 bases, with 7 bases separating them. Germline V CDR1 and CDR2: MGHRA, YSYEKL. The CDR3 loop spans 11 amino acids. This CDR3 is CASGGPGELFF. The CDR3 DNA reads TGCGCCAGCGGGGGCCCCGGGGAGCTGTTTTTT.

This clonotype was seen more than once but under ten times. The chain combines TRBV25-1 with TRBJ2-3; D is tentatively TRBD1 or TRBD2 (5 bases each). CDR1 is MGHDK and CDR2 is SYGVNS in the germline V gene. The CDR3 runs to 13 residues. V gave up 8 bases and J gave up 5 bases, with 14 bases separating them. This chain's CDR3 is CASVRDEGDTQYF. The CDR3 DNA is TGTGCCAGCGTACGGGACGAGGGAGATACGCAGTATTTT.